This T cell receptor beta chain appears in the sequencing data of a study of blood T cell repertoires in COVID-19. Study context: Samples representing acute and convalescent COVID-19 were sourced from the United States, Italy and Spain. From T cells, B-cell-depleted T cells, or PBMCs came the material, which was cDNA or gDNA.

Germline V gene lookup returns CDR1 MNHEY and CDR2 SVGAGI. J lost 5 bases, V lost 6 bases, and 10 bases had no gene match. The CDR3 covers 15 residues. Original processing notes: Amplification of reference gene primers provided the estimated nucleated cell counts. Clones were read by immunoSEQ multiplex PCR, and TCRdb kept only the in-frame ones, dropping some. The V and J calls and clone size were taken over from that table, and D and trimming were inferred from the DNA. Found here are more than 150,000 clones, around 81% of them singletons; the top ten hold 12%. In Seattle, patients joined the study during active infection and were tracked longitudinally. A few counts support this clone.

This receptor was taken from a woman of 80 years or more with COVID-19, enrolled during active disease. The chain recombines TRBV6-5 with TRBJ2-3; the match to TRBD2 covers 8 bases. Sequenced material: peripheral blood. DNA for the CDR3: TGTGCCAGCAGGGTTAGCGGGGCGTCCATAGATACGCAGTATTTT. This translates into CASRVSGASIDTQYF.